Sequencing of this TCR beta chain was carried out in a study of T cells in Graves' hyperthyroidism and ophthalmopathy. Regarding the study as a whole: Researchers found most expanded thyroid clonotypes above 0.001 in blood as well.

Across 18 months, stable Graves' hyperthyroidism was marked by no progression to ophthalmopathy. Remarks on this clonotype: Its antigen is as yet unknown.

Amplification of TCR beta CDR3 regions used RNA as the template. Carried out on the TCR CDR3, a first-round RT-PCR used the HTBI primer set. TCRdb re-analysed the multiplex PCR reads in MiXCR, keeping a single row per CDR3 protein. This sample carries approximately 430,000 distinct CDR3 sequences, about a sixth of them seen once, and the ten largest clones take roughly an eighth. Per germline, CDR1 MGHRA and CDR2 YSYEKL. The CDR3 spans 15 residues. The ends were cut back, 1 base at V and 3 bases at J, with 12 bases in the middle. The sequencing sample was made of blood. This chain joins TRBV4-1 and TRBJ1-1; D is unclear. This TCR came from a woman younger than 35 with Graves' hyperthyroidism. CDR3 residues: CASSQVGSGYTEAFF. The CDR3 DNA is TGCGCCAGCAGCCAAGTAGGTTCCGGTTACACTGAAGCTTTCTTT.